The present T cell receptor (beta chain) was sequenced within a study of patients and donors after allogeneic stem cell transplantation. TCRdb processed the RT-PCR reads anew with MiXCR; each CDR3 protein has one entry. The sample shows some 960,000 distinct CDR3 sequences, approximately 18% of them seen only once. This clonotype was counted a few times. Germline CDR1 and CDR2: SQVTM and ANQGSEA. CDR3 length: 18 residues. Trimming took off 4 bases at V and 3 bases at J, with 28 bases between the two ends. The source material was blood, either unsorted or a sorted T cell fraction (not recorded which). The origin of this receptor is a human donor who was either an allogeneic HSCT recipient or a stem cell or donor lymphocyte infusion donor (not recorded which). It is not recorded whose cells these are; they may come from a transplant donor. The chain uses TRBV29-1 and TRBJ2-7; perhaps TRBD2 as D (6 bases). This CDR3 reads CSVVGLGGSSLLLYEQYF. CDR3 sequence (DNA): TGCAGCGTTGTAGGTTTGGGAGGCAGTTCACTTCTACTCTACGAGCAGTACTTC.